Listed below are T cell receptor beta chains from one sample, sequenced in a study of blood T cell repertoires in COVID-19. Libraries were prepared by immunoSEQ multiplex PCR; TCRdb keeps only in-frame clonotypes and omits some of them. The table lists about 100,000 clones, 65% to 90% of them singletons. Sequences were obtained from peripheral blood. Receptors were obtained from a man aged 60 to 69 with acute or convalescent COVID-19. CDR3s include the opening cysteine and the closing phenylalanine or tryptophan. A D gene is named only where the DNA matches it firmly. Size tells how often a clone was seen (once, few, many) or the class of an expanded clone, and some rows leave it out.

d_call: .; j_call: TRBJ2-7; v_call: TRBV4-1; clone_size: few; cdr3_aa: CASSQDRRSPGRTYEQYF; cdr3_nt: TGCGCCAGCAGCCAAGATCGAAGGTCGCCAGGGAGGACCTACGAGCAGTACTTC
d_call: TRBD1; j_call: TRBJ2-7; v_call: TRBV5-1; clone_size: .; cdr3_aa: CASSREGGSGEQYF; cdr3_nt: TGCGCCAGCAGCAGGGAAGGGGGCTCTGGCGAGCAGTACTTC
d_call: TRBD1; j_call: TRBJ2-1; v_call: TRBV11-2; clone_size: once; cdr3_aa: CASSTRTGGREQFF; cdr3_nt: TGTGCCAGCAGCACCCGGACAGGGGGCAGGGAGCAGTTCTTC
d_call: TRBD2; j_call: TRBJ2-1; v_call: TRBV5-1; clone_size: .; cdr3_aa: CASSLGGGYNEQFF; cdr3_nt: TGCGCCAGCAGCCTGGGCGGGGGATACAATGAGCAGTTCTTC
d_call: TRBD2; j_call: TRBJ2-7; v_call: TRBV7-2; clone_size: .; cdr3_aa: CASSRTSGGLYEQYF; cdr3_nt: TGTGCCAGCAGTCGGACTAGCGGGGGCCTCTACGAGCAGTACTTC
d_call: TRBD1; j_call: TRBJ2-7; v_call: TRBV9; clone_size: .; cdr3_aa: CASSADRGFSYEQYF; cdr3_nt: TGTGCCAGCAGCGCAGACAGGGGGTTCTCCTACGAGCAGTACTTC
d_call: .; j_call: TRBJ2-5; v_call: TRBV9; clone_size: .; cdr3_aa: CASSVEETQYF; cdr3_nt: TGTGCCAGCAGCGTGGAGGAGACCCAGTACTTC
d_call: TRBD1; j_call: TRBJ1-1; v_call: TRBV5-4; clone_size: .; cdr3_aa: CASVRQGGTEAFF; cdr3_nt: TGTGCCAGCGTTCGACAGGGAGGTACTGAAGCTTTCTTT
d_call: .; j_call: TRBJ1-3; v_call: TRBV19; clone_size: .; cdr3_aa: CATSGGLEGNTIYF; cdr3_nt: TGTGCCACAAGCGGGGGCCTGGAAGGAAACACCATATATTTT
d_call: .; j_call: TRBJ1-2; v_call: TRBV21-1; clone_size: few; cdr3_aa: CASSKARGTHTFYGYTF; cdr3_nt: TGTGCCAGCAGCAAAGCACGTGGGACACACACCTTCTATGGCTACACCTTC
d_call: TRBD1; j_call: TRBJ1-6; v_call: TRBV27; clone_size: .; cdr3_aa: CASSLKGALSSPLHF; cdr3_nt: TGTGCCAGCAGCTTAAAGGGGGCTCTCAGTTCACCCCTCCACTTT
d_call: TRBD1; j_call: TRBJ1-2; v_call: TRBV29-1; clone_size: .; cdr3_aa: CSVEGQGSHGYTF; cdr3_nt: TGCAGCGTTGAGGGACAGGGTAGTCATGGCTACACCTTC
d_call: .; j_call: TRBJ1-1; v_call: TRBV2; clone_size: few; cdr3_aa: CASTPILGGNTEAFF; cdr3_nt: TGTGCCAGCACTCCGATCTTAGGCGGGAACACTGAAGCTTTCTTT
d_call: .; j_call: TRBJ1-1; v_call: TRBV29-1; clone_size: .; cdr3_aa: CSATGGPQVMNTEAFF; cdr3_nt: TGCAGCGCAACGGGGGGGCCGCAGGTGATGAACACTGAAGCTTTCTTT
d_call: TRBD1; j_call: TRBJ1-2; v_call: TRBV6-5; clone_size: .; cdr3_aa: CASRRDSSYGYTF; cdr3_nt: TGTGCCAGCAGAAGGGACAGCTCCTATGGCTACACCTTC
d_call: .; j_call: TRBJ2-7; v_call: TRBV6-5; clone_size: .; cdr3_aa: CASSPQQGTSYEQYF; cdr3_nt: TGTGCCAGCAGTCCACAACAGGGTACATCGTACGAGCAGTACTTC
d_call: TRBD1; j_call: TRBJ1-2; v_call: TRBV18; clone_size: .; cdr3_aa: CASSQDTGGNYGYTF; cdr3_nt: TGTGCCAGCTCACAAGATACAGGGGGCAACTATGGCTACACCTTC